The 29 T cell receptor beta chains given below trace back to one sample, sequenced in a study of blood T cells in healthy people across ages. With a J-beta primer mix and a sample-barcoded 5' primer, a second PCR ran roughly 6 to 11 cycles. A single record per CDR3 protein comes from TCRdb applying MiXCR to the 5' RACE reads. The profile shows about a million distinct CDR3 sequences, roughly half of them singletons. The sequenced sample consisted of blood. These receptors were obtained from a woman in her sixties or seventies in good health.

The rearrangement uses TRBV12-3 or TRBV12-4 and TRBJ2-7; no firm D call. CDR3 length: 13 amino acids. V was shortened by 4 bases and J by 5 bases, with 12 bases between the two germline ends. The CDR3 nucleotides are TGTGCCAGCAGTTGGCAGGTAATTAACGAGCAGTACTTC. As protein: CASSWQVINEQYF.

The rearrangement joins TRBV7-9 to TRBJ1-2; D remains unclear. Germline-derived CDR1 and CDR2 are SEHNR and FQNEAQ (reference sequence). The CDR3 has 16 amino acids. V shed 5 bases and J shed 3 bases, with 19 bases lying between them. CDR3 DNA: TGTGCCAGCAGCGCGGGCTCCGCCGCCGTTGACTATGGCTACACCTTC. Protein sequence: CASSAGSAAVDYGYTF.

There are a few counts of this clonotype. The J gene is TRBJ2-1, the V gene TRBV27; 10 bases line up with TRBD2. V was clipped by 10 bases and J by 7 bases; unmatched bases: 16. The CDR3 covers 16 residues. Germline values: CDR1 MNHEY, CDR2 SMNVEV (reference sequence). CDR3 in amino acids: CAITISGRSLLNEQFF. The DNA of the CDR3 is TGTGCCATTACGATTAGCGGGAGGTCTCTCCTGAATGAGCAGTTCTTC.

The chain carries TRBV20-1 and TRBJ2-7, with TRBD2 as a possible D gene (5 bases). Deletions cut 8 bases from V and 2 bases from J, with 10 bases between. The CDR3 runs 11 residues. In germline, CDR1 is DFQATT, CDR2 SNEGSKA (reference sequence). CDR3 coding DNA: TGCAGTCCCAAGCGGACCTACGAGCAGTACTTC. As protein: CSPKRTYEQYF.

This clonotype came up many times. The V and J genes are TRBV20-1 and TRBJ2-3; TRBD1 aligns across 8 bases. The CDR3 loop spans 15 amino acids. The V and J ends lost 3 bases and 0 bases, in that order; junction bases with no gene match: 5. CDR1 is DFQATT, CDR2 SNEGSKA, per germline (reference sequence). The CDR3 here is CSASGGQASTDTQYF. The CDR3 nucleotides are TGCAGTGCTAGTGGGGGACAGGCTAGCACAGATACGCAGTATTTT.

Turning to this clonotype: Mismatch with germline at one junction end may stem from a read error. The V call is TRBV5-5, the J call TRBJ2-1; possible D gene TRBD2, 6 bases. Germline lookup yields CDR1 SGHKS and CDR2 YYEKEE (reference sequence). This CDR3 spans 15 amino acids. The chain's CDR3 is CASSRLRDSFNEQFF. The CDR3 DNA follows: TGTGCCAGCAGCCGCCTCCGGGACTCCTTCAATGAGCAGTTCTTC.

A remark on this clonotype: Mismatch with germline at one junction end may stem from a read error. J is TRBJ2-7 and V is TRBV28; 12 bases map to TRBD1. The CDR3 is 14 residues long. Germline loops: CDR1 MDHEN, CDR2 SYDVKM. Here the CDR3 reads CTSSLGQGAGEQYF. The CDR3 nucleotides are TGTACCAGCAGCTTGGGACAGGGGGCGGGGGAGCAGTACTTC.

This chain uses TRBV7-8 with TRBJ2-5, with D possibly matching TRBD2 (7 bases). CDR3 length: 14 amino acids. From germline, CDR1 is SGHVS and CDR2 FQNEAQ. V lost 4 bases and J 1 base, leaving 10 bases between the germline ends. CDR3 nucleotide sequence: TGTGCCAGCAGCTATGGGGGGGCCCAAGAGACCCAGTACTTC. This codes for CASSYGGAQETQYF.

The chain employs TRBV4-2 and TRBJ2-5, with 9 nucleotides matching TRBD2. The CDR3 sequence is 16 residues long. V lost 0 bases, J lost 8 bases, and 10 bases stayed unmatched. Germline CDR1 LGHNA, CDR2 YNFKEQ. CDR3 nucleotide sequence: TGTGCCAGCAGCCAAGACACGGAGCGGGAGGTCGGAACCCAGTACTTC. Encoded protein: CASSQDTEREVGTQYF.

The V and J genes are TRBV29-1 and TRBJ1-5; perhaps TRBD1 as D (6 bases). From germline, CDR1 is SQVTM and CDR2 ANQGSEA. CDR3 length: 14 amino acids. V dropped 4 bases and J dropped 7 bases, with 17 bases sitting between them. Written as DNA, the CDR3 is TGCAGCGTTGGGGTGGGGGGCTCGGGCCAGCCCCAGCATTTT. This sequence encodes CSVGVGGSGQPQHF.

The chain uses TRBV20-1 and TRBJ2-1; no clear D gene. V shed 6 bases and J shed 5 bases, with 17 bases lying between them. Germline-derived CDR1 and CDR2 are DFQATT and SNEGSKA (reference sequence). The CDR3 totals 14 residues. The chain's CDR3 is CSAGRAMGNNEQFF. In DNA form, the CDR3 reads TGCAGTGCCGGCCGCGCGATGGGGAACAATGAGCAGTTCTTC.

DNA of the CDR3: TGCGCCAGCAGCTCGGACAGGCAATTTGAGCAGTACTTC. Its protein is CASSSDRQFEQYF. The chain combines TRBV5-1 with TRBJ2-7, with TRBD1 identical over 7 bases. The germline V gene encodes CDR1 SGHRS and CDR2 YFSETQ. The V and J ends lost 3 bases and 7 bases, in that order; junction bases with no gene match: 7. The CDR3 contains 13 residues. The variable domain in full, completed from reference TRBV5-1 and TRBJ2-7, reads KAGVTQTPRYLIKTRGQQVTLSCSPISGHRSVSWYQQTPGQGLQFLFEYFSETQRNKGNFPGRFSGRQFSNSRSEMNVSTLELGDSALYLCASSSDRQFEQYFGPGTRLTVT.

The chain recombines TRBV28 with TRBJ1-5; D unresolved. CDR1 and CDR2 from the germline V gene are MDHEN and SYDVKM. This CDR3 contains 15 residues. Trimming pared 7 bases from V and 6 bases from J, leaving 19 bases between. Here the CDR3 DNA reads TGTGCCAGCATCGGGATAGCATCGGCCCCTCAGCCCCAGCATTTT. Translating gives CASIGIASAPQPQHF. The full variable domain, with the rest looked up from reference TRBV28 and TRBJ1-5, is DVKVTQSSRYLVKRTGEKVFLECVQDMDHENMFWYRQDPGLGLRLIYFSYDVKMKEKGDIPEGYSVSREKKERFSLILESASTNQTSMYLCASIGIASAPQPQHFGDGTRLSIL.

This rearrangement joins TRBV7-6 to TRBJ2-3, with 10 bases fitting TRBD2. This CDR3 is built from 16 residues. The V gene's germline CDR1 is SGHVS and CDR2 FNYEAQ. J lost 0 bases, V lost 7 bases, and 7 bases had no gene match. The CDR3 DNA follows: TGTGCCAGCAACCCTAGGACTAGCGGCAGCACAGATACGCAGTATTTT. Its translation is CASNPRTSGSTDTQYF.

This clonotype has just a few counts. This chain connects TRBV28 to TRBJ2-4; maybe TRBD2 (5 bases). The assigned J gene may be wrong: the sequence end matches TRBJ2-5 better. This CDR3 is built from 16 residues. CDR1 is MDHEN and CDR2 is SYDVKM in the germline V gene. The CDR3 region is CASSLRLAINEETQYF. For the CDR3, the DNA is TGTGCCAGCAGTTTGAGGCTAGCTATCAACGAAGAGACCCAGTACTTC.

This sequence joins TRBV20-1 and TRBJ2-2, with 14 nucleotides matching TRBD2. V lost 4 bases, J lost 6 bases, and 7 bases stayed unmatched. CDR3 size: 16 residues. Germline assignment: CDR1 DFQATT and CDR2 SNEGSKA (reference sequence). The CDR3 loop is CSATRLAGGYAGELFF. The CDR3 bases are TGCAGTGCTACCAGACTAGCGGGAGGGTATGCCGGGGAGCTGTTTTTT.

The rearrangement joins TRBV29-1 to TRBJ1-2; D perhaps matches TRBD1 (5 bases). Trimming took off 7 bases at V and 6 bases at J, with 12 bases between the two ends. The CDR3 runs 11 residues. Germline V gene sequence: CDR1 SQVTM, CDR2 ANQGSEA. The CDR3 DNA reads as TGCAGCGCGGACACTGATGATGGCTACACCTTC. Protein sequence: CSADTDDGYTF.

The chain employs TRBV6-2 or TRBV6-3 and TRBJ2-5, with a tentative D call TRBD2 (5 bases). The germline V and J ends were trimmed by 6 bases and 4 bases, with 12 bases remaining between them. The CDR3 contains 13 residues. Germline-derived CDR1 and CDR2 are MNHEY and SVGEGT. In DNA, the CDR3 is TGTGCCAGCAGGAGCGGAATTGGAGAGACCCAGTACTTC. This translates into CASRSGIGETQYF.

CDR3 in DNA: TGTGCCAGCCAGGAATTAGCGGGACCCGATACGCAGTATTTT. Translation gives CASQELAGPDTQYF. The chain has TRBV28 and TRBJ2-3; 8 bases align to TRBD2. This CDR3 is 14 amino acids long. V gave up 8 bases and J gave up 6 bases; unmatched junction bases: 10. The germline CDR1 and CDR2 sequences are MDHEN and SYDVKM.

The rearrangement links TRBV7-2 to TRBJ2-2; D ambiguous. This CDR3 is built from 13 residues. Germline V gene lookup returns CDR1 SGHTA and CDR2 FQGNSA. V was cut by 5 bases and J by 5 bases, with 9 bases left in between. The CDR3 DNA reads as TGTGCCAGCAGCAAATTCCTAACCGGGGAGCTGTTTTTT. This encodes CASSKFLTGELFF.

The chain joins TRBV20-1 to TRBJ2-4; D perhaps matches TRBD2 (6 bases). The end of the DNA is better explained by TRBJ2-7, so the J call may be wrong. The CDR3 spans 14 residues. The germline V gene encodes CDR1 DFQATT and CDR2 SNEGSKA (reference sequence). DNA of the CDR3: TGCAGTGCTAGTGGGGGGATGAGCTCCTACGAGCAGTACTTC. Protein sequence: CSASGGMSSYEQYF.

The V call is TRBV29-1, the J call TRBJ1-2; D gene ambiguous. V was cut by 7 bases and J by 4 bases, with 10 bases left in between. There are 11 residues in the CDR3. Germline V gene lookup returns CDR1 SQVTM and CDR2 ANQGSEA. DNA of the CDR3: TGCAGCGCGACCAACAGCTATGGCTACACCTTC. Protein sequence: CSATNSYGYTF.

The CDR3 sequence is CASSQVGLDRGQKRNYGYTF. CDR3 sequence (DNA): TGCGCCAGCAGCCAAGTTGGATTGGACAGGGGGCAAAAAAGGAACTATGGCTACACCTTC. This chain joins TRBV4-1 and TRBJ1-2; TRBD1 matches at 11 bases. The CDR3 sequence is 20 residues long. V trimming: 1 base; J trimming: 2 bases; junction bases outside the gene matches: 15. Looked up from germline, CDR1 is MGHRA and CDR2 is YSYEKL.

The chain uses TRBV3-1 and TRBJ2-1, with D unclear. CDR3 length: 11 amino acids. CDR1 LGHDT and CDR2 YNNKEL come from the germline V gene (reference sequence). Between the trimmed V and J ends, which lost 1 base and 9 bases, there was a span of 4 bases. The CDR3 spells CASSQAAEQFF. For the CDR3, the DNA is TGTGCCAGCAGCCAAGCGGCTGAGCAGTTCTTC.

This clonotype showed up just once. V and J are TRBV6-4 and TRBJ2-2; unclear D gene. The germline V gene encodes CDR1 MRHNA and CDR2 SNTAGT. The CDR3 contains 16 residues. Between the trimmed V and J ends, which lost 3 bases and 0 bases, there was a span of 11 bases. CDR3 DNA: TGTGCCAGCAGTGAGGCCCAGACTTCGAACACCGGGGAGCTGTTTTTT. Amino acids: CASSEAQTSNTGELFF.

The V and J genes are TRBV18 and TRBJ2-3; D might be TRBD2 (5 bases). Germline V gives CDR1 KGHSH, CDR2 LQKENI. CDR3 length: 16 residues. V lost 2 bases and J 5 bases, leaving 17 bases between the germline ends. CDR3 DNA: TGTGCCAGCTCACCATTGCCAGCTCCTCGGGGAGATACGCAGTATTTT. As protein: CASSPLPAPRGDTQYF.

This clonotype was recorded once. The J gene is TRBJ2-1, the V gene TRBV5-1; 10 bases are a match to TRBD2. With 0 bases clipped from V and 9 bases from J, the junction kept 12 bases outside the gene matches. The CDR3 runs 17 residues. Germline loops: CDR1 SGHRS, CDR2 YFSETQ. CDR3 coding DNA: TGCGCCAGCAGCTTGGTAGCTAGCGGGAGTAATTACGCTGAGCAGTTCTTC. As protein: CASSLVASGSNYAEQFF.

This chain connects TRBV28 to TRBJ2-7, with D perhaps TRBD1 (6 bases). The ends were cut back, 5 bases at V and 2 bases at J, with 13 bases in the middle. The CDR3 is 14 residues long. Germline lookup yields CDR1 MDHEN and CDR2 SYDVKM. DNA for the CDR3: TGTGCCAGCAGTCCGGCGGCAGGGGCCTACGAGCAGTACTTC. It translates to CASSPAAGAYEQYF.

The chain combines TRBV6-1 with TRBJ2-7; 9 nucleotides agree with TRBD2. Losses at the gene ends were 7 bases for V and 4 bases for J; bases not matched to a gene: 14. Germline V gene lookup returns CDR1 MNHNS and CDR2 SASEGT. The length of the CDR3 is 16 residues. The CDR3 nucleotides read TGTGCCAGCAACCCTAAGACTAGCGGAGGGACTTACGAGCAGTACTTC. Its translation: CASNPKTSGGTYEQYF.